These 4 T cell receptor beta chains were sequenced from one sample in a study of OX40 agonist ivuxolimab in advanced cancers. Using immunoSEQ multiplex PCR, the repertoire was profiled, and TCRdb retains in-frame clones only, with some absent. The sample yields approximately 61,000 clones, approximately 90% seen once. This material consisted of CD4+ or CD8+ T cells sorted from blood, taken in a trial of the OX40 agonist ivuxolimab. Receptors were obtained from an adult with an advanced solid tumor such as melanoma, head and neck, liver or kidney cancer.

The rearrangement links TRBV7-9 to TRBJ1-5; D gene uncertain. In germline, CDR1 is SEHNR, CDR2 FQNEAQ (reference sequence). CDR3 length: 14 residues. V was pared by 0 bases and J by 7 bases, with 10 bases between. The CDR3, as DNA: TGTGCCAGCAGCTTAGCCGGGGAGGGACAGCCCCAGCATTTT. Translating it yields CASSLAGEGQPQHF.

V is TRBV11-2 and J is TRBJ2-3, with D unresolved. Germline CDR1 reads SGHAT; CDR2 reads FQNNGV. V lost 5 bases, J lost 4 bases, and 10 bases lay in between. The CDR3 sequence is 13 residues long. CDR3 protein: CASSREGADTQYF. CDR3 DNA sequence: TGTGCCAGCAGCCGCGAAGGAGCAGATACGCAGTATTTT.

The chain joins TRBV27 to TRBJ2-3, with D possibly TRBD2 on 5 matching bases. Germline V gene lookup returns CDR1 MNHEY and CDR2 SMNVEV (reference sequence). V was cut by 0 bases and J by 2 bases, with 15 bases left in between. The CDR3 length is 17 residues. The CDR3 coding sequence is TGTGCCAGCAGTTTATCGTGGTCTAGCAGTCCCACAGATACGCAGTATTTT. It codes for CASSLSWSSSPTDTQYF.

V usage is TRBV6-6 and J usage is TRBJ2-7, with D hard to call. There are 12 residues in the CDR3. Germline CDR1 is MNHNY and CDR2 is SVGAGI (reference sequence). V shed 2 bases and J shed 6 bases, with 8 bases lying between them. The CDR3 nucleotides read TGTGCCAGCAGTTACGGTCAGTCCGAGCAGTACTTC. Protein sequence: CASSYGQSEQYF.